This is a list of T cell receptor beta chains from one sample in a study of shared clonotypes between healthy human individuals. Clones were sequenced by immunoSEQ multiplex PCR, and TCRdb holds only the in-frame ones, with some missing. The sample yields some 380,000 clones, 90% to 98% seen once. Sample: memory CD8+ T cells sorted from blood. Receptors were obtained from a man aged 25 to 45 in good health. Both conserved end residues are part of each CDR3. The D gene is left open where the match is weak. Not all rows give a size; the values are once, few, many and, for expanded clones, a class.

V gene	D gene	J gene	clone size	CDR3 protein
TRBV2	TRBD1	TRBJ1-5	-	CASRGLSGGIGDGNQPQHF
TRBV27	TRBD1	TRBJ1-2	-	CASSPGQGAGSPYGYTF
TRBV5-6	-	TRBJ2-5	-	CASSMRETQYF
TRBV4-1	-	TRBJ1-5	-	CASSQGRGIGDQPQHF
TRBV5-1	TRBD1	TRBJ2-1	once	CASSLRGQGLNEQFF
TRBV25-1	-	TRBJ1-1	-	CASSEFRVSSTEAFF
TRBV7-2	TRBD2	TRBJ2-7	-	CASSLELAGGYEQYF
TRBV5-8	-	TRBJ2-7	-	CASSWPTSNYEQYF
TRBV30	-	TRBJ1-2	-	CAWRGAGNGYTF
TRBV18	-	TRBJ2-1	-	CASQLVGNEQFF
TRBV29-1	TRBD2	TRBJ2-7	-	CSVAGLAGVRNAYEQYF
TRBV27	-	TRBJ2-3	once	CASSFVRGSTDTQYF
TRBV6-6	TRBD2	TRBJ2-7	-	CASSSRLAGVYEQYF
TRBV9	TRBD2	TRBJ2-3	-	CASSVEGTTSGGWPSTDTQYF
TRBV4-2	TRBD2	TRBJ2-3	-	CASSPRLAGGTDTQYF
TRBV14	TRBD1	TRBJ2-2	-	CASSQSQGANTGELFF
TRBV28	TRBD1	TRBJ2-3	-	CASSLQGADTQYF
TRBV18	-	TRBJ2-7	-	CASSPGSSVYEQYF
TRBV28	-	TRBJ2-3	-	CASSPSGSTDTQYF
TRBV27	-	TRBJ1-5	-	CASSLSSLGGTGNQPQHF
TRBV10-3	-	TRBJ1-2	-	CAISETQGYYGYTF
TRBV29-1	-	TRBJ2-3	-	CSVVAGWDTQYF
TRBV15	-	TRBJ2-7	-	CATSRGGTPSYEQYF
TRBV28	-	TRBJ2-7	-	CASSSIPYEQYF
TRBV6-1	TRBD1	TRBJ2-7	-	CASMAGGNEQYF
TRBV21-1	-	TRBJ2-7	-	CASSNLNPYEQYF
TRBV27	TRBD1	TRBJ1-2	-	CASRGQGRGYTF
TRBV5-6	TRBD2	TRBJ2-7	-	CASSLASGRYEQYF
TRBV5-1	-	TRBJ2-7	-	CASSLGNSRSYEQYF
TRBV28	TRBD2	TRBJ2-7	-	CASSPAGGPYEQYF
TRBV29-1	TRBD2	TRBJ2-1	-	CSVTSGTRNEQFF
TRBV28	TRBD2	TRBJ2-5	-	CASSWEAGEETQYF
TRBV29-1	-	TRBJ2-7	-	CSVGGEVPSYEQYF
TRBV5-4	TRBD1	TRBJ2-7	-	CASSLGDRGYEQYF
TRBV5-8	-	TRBJ2-7	-	CASSLIGGPYEQYF
TRBV7-3	-	TRBJ2-3	-	CASSSGGTDTQYF
TRBV18	-	TRBJ2-3	-	CASSRGGSTDTQYF
TRBV4-1	TRBD1	TRBJ1-2	-	CASSQGTGGYGYTF
TRBV29-1	-	TRBJ1-1	once	CSVWTRDGNTEAFF
TRBV5-1	TRBD1	TRBJ1-1	-	CASSLVVRGRAFF
TRBV28	-	TRBJ1-1	-	CASSLRGVVNTEAFF
TRBV5-1	-	TRBJ1-5	-	CASSLSPGKDQPQHF
TRBV10-2	-	TRBJ2-7	-	CASSGPVDNYEQYF
TRBV5-6	-	TRBJ1-1	-	CASSLGRGTEAFF